This T cell receptor (beta chain) was profiled in a study of T cells in Graves' hyperthyroidism and ophthalmopathy. Whole-study context: The blood sample was taken at first diagnosis, before treatment began.

TCR beta CDR3 region amplification was performed from RNA transcripts. RT-PCR in the first round (using the HTBI primer set) targeted the TCR CDR3. TCRdb re-analysed the multiplex PCR reads in MiXCR, keeping a single row per CDR3 protein. The sample includes about 680,000 distinct CDR3 sequences, around 40% seen only once; the top ten take roughly 30%. Patients aged 18 to 65 with hyperthyroidism were newly diagnosed, with duration under 2 months. This clonotype has just one count. This sequence originates from a woman aged 40 to 50 with Graves' hyperthyroidism. What was sequenced was blood.

The CDR3 DNA is TGTGCCAGCTCACCACCTGGAAGCAGTTATAATTCACCCCTCCACTTT. Amino acids: CASSPPGSSYNSPLHF. The V and J genes are TRBV18 and TRBJ1-6; D is undetermined. Trimming cost V 0 bases and J 4 bases, with 10 bases left between them. Germline V gene data show CDR1 as KGHSH and CDR2 as LQKENI. The CDR3 has 16 amino acids. The whole variable domain, remainder taken from reference TRBV18 and TRBJ1-6, is NAGVMQNPRHLVRRRGQEARLRCSPMKGHSHVYWYRQLPEEGLKFMVYLQKENIIDESGMPKERFSAEFPKEGPSILRIQQVVRGDSAAYFCASSPPGSSYNSPLHFGNGTRLTVT.